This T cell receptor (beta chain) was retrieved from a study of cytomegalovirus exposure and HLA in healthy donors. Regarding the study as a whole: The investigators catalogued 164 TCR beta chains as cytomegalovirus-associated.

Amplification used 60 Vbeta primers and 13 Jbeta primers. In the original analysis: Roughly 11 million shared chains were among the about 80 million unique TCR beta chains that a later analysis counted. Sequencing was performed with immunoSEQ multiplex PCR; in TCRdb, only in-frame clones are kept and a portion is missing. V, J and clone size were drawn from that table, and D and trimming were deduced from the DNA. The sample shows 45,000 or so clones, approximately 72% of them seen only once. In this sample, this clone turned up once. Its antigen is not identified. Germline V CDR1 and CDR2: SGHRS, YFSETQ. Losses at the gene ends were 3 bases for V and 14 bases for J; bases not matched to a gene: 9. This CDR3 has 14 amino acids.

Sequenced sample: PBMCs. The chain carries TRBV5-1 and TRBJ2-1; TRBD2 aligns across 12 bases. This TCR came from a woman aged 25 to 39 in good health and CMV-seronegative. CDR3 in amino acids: CASSSGLAGFIKFF. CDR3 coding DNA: TGCGCCAGCAGCTCAGGACTAGCGGGATTCATCAAGTTCTTC.